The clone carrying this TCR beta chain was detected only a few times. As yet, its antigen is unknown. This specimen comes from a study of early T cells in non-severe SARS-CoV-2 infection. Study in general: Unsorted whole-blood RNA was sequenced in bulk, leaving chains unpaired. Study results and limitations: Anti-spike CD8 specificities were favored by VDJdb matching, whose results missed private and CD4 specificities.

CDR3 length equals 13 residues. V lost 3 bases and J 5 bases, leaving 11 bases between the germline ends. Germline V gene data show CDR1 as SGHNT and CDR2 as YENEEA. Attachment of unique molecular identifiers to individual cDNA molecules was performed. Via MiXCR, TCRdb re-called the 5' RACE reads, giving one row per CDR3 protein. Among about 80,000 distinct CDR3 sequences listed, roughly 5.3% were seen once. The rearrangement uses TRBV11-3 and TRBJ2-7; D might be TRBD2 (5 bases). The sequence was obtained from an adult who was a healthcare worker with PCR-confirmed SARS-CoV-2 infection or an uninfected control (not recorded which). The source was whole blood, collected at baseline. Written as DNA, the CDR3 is TGTGCCAGCAGCTTTCAGGACGGGGACGAGCAGTACTTC. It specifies CASSFQDGDEQYF.